The rows below give T cell receptor beta chains drawn from one sample of a study of blood T cells in healthy people across ages. TCRdb re-called the 5' RACE reads with MiXCR, one entry per CDR3 protein. The table includes around 970,000 distinct CDR3 sequences, roughly 51% detected once. Sequencing input: blood. The receptors derive from a woman between 55 and 75 years old in good health. CDR3s include the opening cysteine and the closing phenylalanine or tryptophan. D genes are given only for firm matches. Clone size is stated in some rows and not others, as once, few, many or a class when expanded.

d_call,cdr3_length,v_call,j_call,clone_size,cdr3_aa,cdr3_nt
TRBD2,16,TRBV20-1,TRBJ2-1,-,CSAEPGLANRYNEQFF,TGCAGTGCTGAGCCGGGACTAGCGAACCGCTACAATGAGCAGTTCTTC
-,13,TRBV4-3,TRBJ2-7,few,CASSQELIYEQYF,TGCGCCAGCAGCCAAGAATTGATCTACGAGCAGTACTTC
TRBD1,17,TRBV4-1,TRBJ1-5,few,CASSQPRRDRGLQPQHF,TGCGCCAGCAGCCAACCCCGGCGGGACAGGGGGCTTCAGCCCCAGCATTTT
TRBD2,16,TRBV18,TRBJ2-5,-,CASSPRRTSTWETQYF,TGTGCCAGCTCACCTCGGCGGACTAGCACGTGGGAGACCCAGTACTTC
TRBD2,16,TRBV7-2,TRBJ2-5,-,CASSRRGHSGSETQYF,TGTGCCAGCAGCCGAAGAGGCCATAGCGGGAGTGAGACCCAGTACTTC
TRBD1,14,TRBV7-2,TRBJ1-2,few,CASSLGTGYYGYTF,TGTGCCAGCAGCCTAGGGACAGGTTACTATGGCTACACCTTC
-,16,TRBV27,TRBJ2-1,-,CASSPFSGSTRNEQFF,TGTGCCAGCAGTCCCTTCTCGGGTTCGACCCGCAATGAGCAGTTCTTC
TRBD1,13,TRBV20-1,TRBJ2-7,once,CSARTGGFYEQYF,TGCAGTGCAAGGACAGGGGGCTTCTACGAGCAGTACTTC
TRBD1,13,TRBV12-3/TRBV12-4,TRBJ2-6,few,CASSLDREDVLTF,TGTGCCAGCAGTTTGGACAGGGAGGACGTCCTGACTTTC
-,13,TRBV7-2,TRBJ1-1,-,CASSLWEGSEAFF,TGTGCCAGCAGCTTATGGGAGGGTAGTGAAGCTTTCTTT
-,14,TRBV20-1,TRBJ2-7,-,CSARGEGGVYEQYF,TGCAGTGCCAGGGGGGAGGGAGGTGTATACGAGCAGTACTTC
-,15,TRBV20-1,TRBJ2-1,-,CSARGPGQGGNEQFF,TGCAGTGCTAGAGGCCCGGGCCAGGGTGGCAATGAGCAGTTCTTC
-,13,TRBV7-4,TRBJ2-7,-,CASSPQQLDEQYF,TGTGCCAGCAGCCCCCAACAACTGGACGAGCAGTACTTC
TRBD2,12,TRBV29-1,TRBJ2-4,-,CSFGTSINIQYF,TGCAGCTTCGGGACTAGCATTAACATTCAGTACTTC
TRBD1,19,TRBV4-1,TRBJ2-3,-,CASSQDRLGQGAYGDTQYF,TGCGCCAGCAGCCAAGATAGGTTAGGACAGGGGGCATATGGAGATACGCAGTATTTT
-,15,TRBV6-1,TRBJ2-5,-,CASSEAPFRVESQYF,TGTGCCAGCAGTGAAGCGCCTTTCCGGGTTGAGTCCCAGTACTTC
-,12,TRBV7-3,TRBJ2-5,few,CARHYPQETQYF,TGTGCCAGACACTATCCTCAAGAGACCCAGTACTTC
TRBD2,15,TRBV20-1,TRBJ2-7,-,CSASYLAGGRYEQYF,TGCAGTGCTAGCTATCTAGCGGGAGGGCGATACGAGCAGTACTTC
TRBD2,14,TRBV20-1,TRBJ2-7,few,CSATSGRWAYEQYF,TGCAGTGCTACTAGCGGGAGGTGGGCCTACGAGCAGTACTTC
TRBD2,13,TRBV27,TRBJ2-3,-,CASQGLVTDTQYF,TGTGCCAGCCAGGGACTAGTAACAGATACGCAGTATTTT
-,14,TRBV11-2,TRBJ2-4,-,CASSFVGSKNIQYF,TGTGCCAGCAGCTTTGTGGGTTCCAAAAACATTCAGTACTTC
-,15,TRBV20-1,TRBJ2-1,-,CSAASTSIRDNEQFF,TGCAGTGCCGCATCTACTAGCATTCGGGACAATGAGCAGTTCTTC
TRBD1,15,TRBV20-1,TRBJ1-4,-,CSARLPTGDNEKLFF,TGCAGTGCTAGGTTGCCGACAGGGGATAATGAAAAACTGTTTTTT
-,15,TRBV28,TRBJ2-6,-,CASSFRTSGANVLTF,TGTGCCAGCAGTTTTCGCACCTCTGGGGCCAACGTCCTGACTTTC
TRBD2,15,TRBV20-1,TRBJ2-1,-,CSARDQRGVYNEQFF,TGCAGTGCTAGAGATCAACGGGGGGTCTACAATGAGCAGTTCTTC
-,13,TRBV3-1,TRBJ2-2,-,CASGGIGAGELFF,TGTGCCAGCGGAGGGATTGGCGCCGGGGAGCTGTTTTTT
-,16,TRBV7-8,TRBJ2-7,few,CASSKNKLGLGYEQYF,TGTGCCAGCAGCAAAAATAAACTAGGGCTTGGGTACGAGCAGTACTTC
-,12,TRBV10-2,TRBJ2-5,-,CASIGGQETQYF,TGCGCCAGCATAGGCGGACAAGAGACCCAGTACTTC
-,13,TRBV12-3/TRBV12-4,TRBJ2-1,-,CASSLGERGPQFF,TGTGCCAGCAGTTTAGGGGAGAGGGGACCCCAGTTCTTC
-,14,TRBV7-6,TRBJ2-7,-,CASSLEAANYEQYF,TGTGCCAGCAGCTTAGAGGCGGCGAACTACGAGCAGTACTTC
-,15,TRBV4-2,TRBJ2-1,-,CASSQDSDSDYEQFF,TGTGCCAGCAGCCAAGATTCGGATAGCGACTATGAGCAGTTCTTC
TRBD1,15,TRBV14,TRBJ1-2,-,CASSQGPGQGFGYTF,TGTGCCAGCAGCCAAGGTCCGGGACAGGGCTTTGGCTACACCTTC
TRBD2,16,TRBV7-2,TRBJ2-7,-,CASSLDETSGFNEQYF,TGTGCCAGCAGCTTAGACGAGACTAGCGGTTTCAATGAGCAGTACTTC
TRBD2,17,TRBV7-2,TRBJ2-3,few,CASSRRWREAHTDTQYF,TGTGCCAGCAGCCGCAGATGGCGGGAGGCCCACACAGATACGCAGTATTTT
TRBD1,16,TRBV9,TRBJ2-3,once,CASSVARTGPTDTQYF,TGTGCCAGCAGCGTAGCTCGGACAGGCCCCACAGATACGCAGTATTTT
-,13,TRBV20-1,TRBJ1-5,-,CSALSYSNQPQHF,TGCAGTGCTCTTAGCTACAGCAATCAGCCCCAGCATTTT
-,14,TRBV4-3,TRBJ2-5,few,CASSQDYSQETQYF,TGCGCCAGCAGCCAAGATTACAGTCAAGAGACCCAGTACTTC
TRBD2,18,TRBV7-2,TRBJ2-3,-,CASSLAWLAGDHSDTQYF,TGTGCCAGCAGCTTAGCGTGGCTAGCGGGAGATCATTCAGATACGCAGTATTTT
TRBD2,15,TRBV6-2/TRBV6-3,TRBJ2-1,-,CASSQAAGGYNEQFF,TGTGCCAGCAGTCAGGCGGCGGGAGGTTACAATGAGCAGTTCTTC
-,16,TRBV3-1,TRBJ2-7,few,CASSQGKGKTSYEQYF,TGTGCCAGCAGCCAAGGGAAAGGGAAGACGAGCTACGAGCAGTACTTC
TRBD1,16,TRBV15,TRBJ2-7,-,CATSIRTGEGYNEQYF,TGTGCCACCAGCATCCGGACAGGTGAAGGGTACAATGAGCAGTACTTC
TRBD1,12,TRBV12-3/TRBV12-4,TRBJ2-4,-,CASRTQGDIQYF,TGTGCCAGCAGAACACAGGGGGACATTCAGTACTTC
-,14,TRBV11-2,TRBJ2-1,-,CASSLERQFNEQFF,TGTGCCAGCAGCTTAGAAAGGCAGTTCAATGAGCAGTTCTTC
TRBD2,14,TRBV30,TRBJ2-7,-,CAWSSGRATYEQYF,TGTGCCTGGAGTTCTGGGAGGGCCACCTACGAGCAGTACTTC
-,11,TRBV20-1,TRBJ2-7,-,CSASFRHEQYF,TGCAGTGCTAGCTTTCGGCACGAGCAGTACTTC
-,13,TRBV7-2,TRBJ2-5,few,CASSSYLVETQYF,TGTGCCAGCTCCTCCTACCTGGTGGAGACCCAGTACTTC
-,13,TRBV12-3/TRBV12-4,TRBJ1-2,-,CASSVARGAGYTF,TGTGCCAGCAGTGTAGCGCGCGGGGCTGGCTACACCTTC
-,13,TRBV6-6,TRBJ1-5,-,CASSYSAGQPQHF,TGTGCCAGCAGTTACTCAGCGGGACAGCCCCAGCATTTT
TRBD2,16,TRBV12-3/TRBV12-4,TRBJ2-5,-,CASSVGTSGSTETQYF,TGTGCCAGCAGTGTGGGGACTAGCGGGAGTACGGAGACCCAGTACTTC
-,14,TRBV7-6,TRBJ2-1,-,CASSLEGGGNEQFF,TGTGCCAGCAGCTTAGAAGGAGGAGGGAATGAGCAGTTCTTC
-,16,TRBV5-4,TRBJ2-5,-,CASSLETGGVGETQYF,TGTGCCAGCAGCTTGGAAACAGGGGGGGTTGGAGAGACCCAGTACTTC
TRBD2,17,TRBV25-1,TRBJ2-3,-,CASSEAILAGGPDTQYF,TGTGCCAGCAGTGAAGCTATTCTAGCGGGAGGACCAGATACGCAGTATTTT
TRBD2,14,TRBV9,TRBJ2-1,-,CASNPGLAGPEQFF,TGTGCCAGCAATCCGGGACTAGCGGGACCCGAGCAGTTCTTC